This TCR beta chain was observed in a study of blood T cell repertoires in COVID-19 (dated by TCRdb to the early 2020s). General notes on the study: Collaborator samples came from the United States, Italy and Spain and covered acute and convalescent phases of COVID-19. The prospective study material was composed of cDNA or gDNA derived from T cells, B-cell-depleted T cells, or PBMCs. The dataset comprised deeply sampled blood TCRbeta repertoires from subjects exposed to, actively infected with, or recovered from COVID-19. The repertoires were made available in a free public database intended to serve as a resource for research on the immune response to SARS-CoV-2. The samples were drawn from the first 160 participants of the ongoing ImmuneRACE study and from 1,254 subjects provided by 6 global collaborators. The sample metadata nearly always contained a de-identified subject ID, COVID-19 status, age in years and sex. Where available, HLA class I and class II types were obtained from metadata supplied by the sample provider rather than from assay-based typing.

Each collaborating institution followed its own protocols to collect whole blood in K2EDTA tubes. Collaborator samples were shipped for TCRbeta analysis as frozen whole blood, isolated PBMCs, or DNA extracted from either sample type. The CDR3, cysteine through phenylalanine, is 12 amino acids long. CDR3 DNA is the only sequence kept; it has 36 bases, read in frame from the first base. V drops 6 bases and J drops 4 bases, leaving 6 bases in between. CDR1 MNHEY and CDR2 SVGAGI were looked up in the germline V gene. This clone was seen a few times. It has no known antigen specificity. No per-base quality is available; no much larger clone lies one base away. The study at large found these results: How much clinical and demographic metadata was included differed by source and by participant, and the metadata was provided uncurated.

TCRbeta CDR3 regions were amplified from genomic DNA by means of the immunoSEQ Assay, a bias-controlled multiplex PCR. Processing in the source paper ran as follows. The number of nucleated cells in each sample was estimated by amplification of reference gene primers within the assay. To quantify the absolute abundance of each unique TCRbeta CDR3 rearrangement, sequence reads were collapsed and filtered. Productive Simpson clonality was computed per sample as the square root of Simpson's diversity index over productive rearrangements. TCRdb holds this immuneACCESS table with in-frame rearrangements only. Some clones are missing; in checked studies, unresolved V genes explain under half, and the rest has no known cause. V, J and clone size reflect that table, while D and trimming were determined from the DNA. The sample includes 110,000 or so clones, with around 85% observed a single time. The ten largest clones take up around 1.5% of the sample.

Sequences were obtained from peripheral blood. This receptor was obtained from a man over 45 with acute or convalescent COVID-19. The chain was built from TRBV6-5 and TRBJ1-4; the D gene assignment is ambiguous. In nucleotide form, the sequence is TGTGCCAGCAGGGCGGGTAATGAAAAACTGTTTTTT. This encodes CASRAGNEKLFF.